The rows below give T cell receptor beta chains drawn from one sample of a study of metastatic and nonmetastatic thyroid tumors. Using MiXCR, TCRdb reanalyzed the PCR reads. The sample yields approximately 2,100 clones, roughly a quarter seen once. Sequencing used adjacent normal tissue. All receptors come from a male donor with papillary thyroid cancer or a benign thyroid nodule (not recorded which). Some clones in this sample may be carry-over from other donors' samples. The CDR3 runs from the conserved cysteine through the conserved F or W.

v_gene	j_gene	CDR3aa
TRBV7-2	TRBJ1-2	CASSLGGNNYGYTF
TRBV19	TRBJ2-5	CASSIARVKGETQYF
TRBV7-9	TRBJ1-2	CASSLRQGVGYTF
TRBV12-3/TRBV12-4	TRBJ2-1	CASSFTGGNEQFF
TRBV28	TRBJ1-2	CASSRPDSYYGYTF
TRBV10-3	TRBJ2-5	CAISERETQYF
TRBV2	TRBJ2-7	CASQRDRYYEQYF
TRBV12-3/TRBV12-4	TRBJ1-1	CASSFQRTPGTEAFF
TRBV20-1	TRBJ2-7	CSAVTPPHYEQYF
TRBV28	TRBJ1-5	CASSLGPSDREVRTYSNQPQHF
TRBV20-1	TRBJ1-1	CSAPEGGTEAFF
TRBV7-3	TRBJ1-4	CASSLGPGTGEKLFF
TRBV6-1	TRBJ2-2	CASSRGRITGELFF
TRBV19	TRBJ2-7	CASSLSGSFREQYF
TRBV2	TRBJ1-5	CATRLQALSPQHF
TRBV10-2	TRBJ1-6	CASSESWTGNGSPLHF
TRBV30	TRBJ2-7	CAWSVRRAPGEQYF
TRBV3-1	TRBJ2-7	CASSKTAGAYEQYF
TRBV15	TRBJ1-1	CATSRDSVGTEAFF
TRBV12-3/TRBV12-4	TRBJ1-3	CASSFWGNSGNTIYF
TRBV19	TRBJ2-3	CASSIKAGVRVFGTDTQYF
TRBV6-1	TRBJ2-2	CASSDRGLGGELFF
TRBV10-3	TRBJ2-1	CAISDPGSSYNEQFF